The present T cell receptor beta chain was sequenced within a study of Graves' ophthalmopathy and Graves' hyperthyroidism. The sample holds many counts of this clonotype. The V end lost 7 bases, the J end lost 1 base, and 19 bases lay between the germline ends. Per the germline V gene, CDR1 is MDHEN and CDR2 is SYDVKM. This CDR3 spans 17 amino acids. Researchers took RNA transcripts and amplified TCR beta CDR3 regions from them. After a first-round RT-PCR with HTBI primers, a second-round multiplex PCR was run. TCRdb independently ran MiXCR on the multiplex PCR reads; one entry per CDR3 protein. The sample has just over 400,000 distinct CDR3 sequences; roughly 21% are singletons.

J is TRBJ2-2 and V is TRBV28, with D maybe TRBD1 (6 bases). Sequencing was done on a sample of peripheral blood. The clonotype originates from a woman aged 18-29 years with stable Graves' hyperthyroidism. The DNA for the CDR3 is TGTGCCAGCACCACCCCGTCACAGGGAGAGAACACCGGGGAGCTGTTTTTT. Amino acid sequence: CASTTPSQGENTGELFF.